The 28 T cell receptor beta chains given below trace back to one sample, sequenced in a study of T cell responses to AZD1222 COVID-19 vaccine. Sequencing used immunoSEQ multiplex PCR; TCRdb keeps in-frame clones, though not all of them. The table lists about 140,000 clones, around 90% of them singletons, with about 3.1% in the top ten. The sequencing used peripheral blood, collected 28 days after the second AZD1222 dose. These receptors were collected from an adult who received the AZD1222 COVID-19 vaccine.

The CDR3 is CASSSGNPNSPLHF. The DNA for the CDR3 is TGTGCCAGCAGCTCCGGGAACCCCAATTCACCCCTCCACTTT. This chain joins TRBV11-3 and TRBJ1-6, with D uncertain. Trimming cost V 4 bases and J 7 bases, with 11 bases left between them. Germline V gene sequence: CDR1 SGHNT, CDR2 YENEEA. The CDR3 runs 14 residues.

This rearrangement joins TRBV27 to TRBJ2-2; TRBD1 agrees at 9 bases. CDR1 is MNHEY and CDR2 is SMNVEV in the germline V gene (reference sequence). V shed 7 bases, J shed 7 bases, and the junction held 7 bases outside the gene matches. The CDR3 contains 14 residues. The CDR3 DNA reads as TGTGCCAGCATGGGGACAGGGTTTAACGGGGAGCTGTTTTTT. Its translation is CASMGTGFNGELFF.

The V gene is TRBV5-1, the J gene TRBJ2-5; the match to TRBD2 covers 8 bases. CDR3 length: 16 amino acids. Losses at the gene ends were 3 bases for V and 1 base for J; bases not matched to a gene: 8. From germline, CDR1 is SGHRS and CDR2 YFSETQ. The CDR3 region has the DNA TGCGCCAGCAGCTCATTCCCCGGACTAGCCCAAGAGACCCAGTACTTC. Translation gives CASSSFPGLAQETQYF.

CDR3 in amino acids: CAWRGQGVGTGELFF. In DNA, the CDR3 is TGTGCCTGGAGGGGACAGGGAGTCGGCACCGGGGAGCTGTTTTTT. This chain links TRBV30 with TRBJ2-2, with 9 nucleotides matching TRBD1. From germline, CDR1 is GTSNPN and CDR2 SVGIG (reference sequence). The CDR3 spans 15 residues. Unmatched junction bases numbered 6, after V lost 3 bases and J lost 4 bases. The full variable domain, rest sourced from reference TRBV30 and TRBJ2-2, is SQTIHQWPATLVQPVGSPLSLECTVEGTSNPNLYWYRQAAGRGLQLLFYSVGIGQISSEVPQNLSASRPQDRQFILSSKKLLLSDSGFYLCAWRGQGVGTGELFFGEGSRLTVL.

This sequence joins TRBV12-5 and TRBJ1-1; D is ambiguous. V was cut by 2 bases and J by 1 base, with 5 bases left in between. The CDR3 is made up of 13 amino acids. Germline V gene sequence: CDR1 LGHNT, CDR2 FRNRAP. The CDR3 sequence: CASGLQQNTEAFF. CDR3 DNA: TGTGCTAGTGGTTTGCAGCAGAACACTGAAGCTTTCTTT.

The gene calls are TRBV9 and TRBJ2-7; TRBD2 agrees at 15 bases. J gave up 3 bases and V 3 bases, and 10 bases lay outside the gene matches. The CDR3 loop spans 18 amino acids. The germline CDR1 and CDR2 sequences are SGDLS and YYNGEE. The CDR3 protein is CASSGFRWGLAGGYEQYF. The DNA for the CDR3 is TGTGCCAGCAGCGGGTTTCGTTGGGGACTAGCGGGAGGCTACGAGCAGTACTTC.

This chain connects TRBV14 to TRBJ1-1; 9 bases line up with TRBD1. J gave up 4 bases and V 4 bases, and 4 bases lay outside the gene matches. The germline V gene encodes CDR1 SGHDN and CDR2 FVKESK. The CDR3 covers 14 residues. The CDR3 loop reads CASSRTGVITEAFF. The CDR3 DNA follows: TGTGCCAGCAGCCGGACAGGGGTGATCACTGAAGCTTTCTTT.

V gene TRBV5-1 combines with J gene TRBJ1-2, with a weak D call TRBD1 (6 bases). Trimming left V 7 bases short and J 4 bases short, with 11 bases between. The CDR3 contains 12 residues. Per germline, CDR1 SGHRS and CDR2 YFSETQ. In DNA, the CDR3 is TGCGCCAGCTCCGGGACATCCTATGGCTACACCTTC. Protein product: CASSGTSYGYTF.

The CDR3 bases are TGCGCCAGCAGTCCGGGACATTTACAGAACACTGAAGCTTTCTTT. Its translation: CASSPGHLQNTEAFF. The J gene is TRBJ1-1, the V gene TRBV10-1; tentatively, D is TRBD1 (6 bases). The germline V gene has CDR1 WNHNN and CDR2 SYGVQD (reference sequence). This CDR3 region has 15 residues. V lost 5 bases and J 1 base, leaving 14 bases between the germline ends.

The genes are TRBV3-1 (or the pseudogene TRBV3-2) and TRBJ2-7, with unresolved D. Germline lookup yields CDR1 LGHDT and CDR2 YNNKEL (reference sequence). There are 12 residues in the CDR3. V dropped 1 base and J dropped 7 bases, with 8 bases sitting between them. The CDR3 DNA is TGTGCCAGCAGCCAAGGCCGTGGGGAGCAGTACTTC. Translated, it gives CASSQGRGEQYF.

V is TRBV3-1 (or the pseudogene TRBV3-2) and J is TRBJ2-7; TRBD1 agrees at 11 bases. Germline V lookup: CDR1 LGHDT, CDR2 YNNKEL (reference sequence). J was trimmed by 6 bases and V by 0 bases; bases with no gene match: 4. CDR3 size: 15 residues. This chain's CDR3 is CASSQDLGTGGEQYF. The CDR3 region has the DNA TGTGCCAGCAGCCAAGATCTGGGGACAGGGGGCGAGCAGTACTTC.

The chain is built from TRBV18 and TRBJ1-4; 7 bases align to TRBD1. Per germline, CDR1 KGHSH and CDR2 LQKENI. The length of the CDR3 is 16 residues. V shed 1 base and J 4 bases; nucleotides not matched to a gene: 6. This chain's CDR3 is CASSPQAGQNNEKLFF. CDR3 nucleotides: TGTGCCAGCTCACCACAGGCGGGACAGAATAATGAAAAACTGTTTTTT.

With respect to this clone: Other DNA sequences in the sample encode the same CDR3. The chain recombines TRBV27 with TRBJ1-2; D possibly corresponds to TRBD1 (6 bases). This CDR3 region has 13 residues. Germline assignment: CDR1 MNHEY and CDR2 SMNVEV (reference sequence). Trimming shortened V by 5 bases and J by 2 bases, and 9 bases separated the two germline ends. The CDR3 is CASSLQGNYGYTF. For the CDR3, the DNA is TGTGCCAGCAGTCTACAGGGCAACTATGGCTACACCTTC.

J is TRBJ2-7 and V is TRBV6-5; TRBD1 agrees at 7 bases. The junction had 2 bases not matched to a gene; V was cut back by 6 bases and J by 0 bases. This CDR3 is 13 amino acids long. Germline V lookup: CDR1 MNHEY, CDR2 SVGAGI. CDR3 in amino acids: CASRDRISYEQYF. The CDR3 DNA is TGTGCCAGCAGGGACAGGATCTCCTACGAGCAGTACTTC.

The V gene is TRBV2, the J gene TRBJ1-3; 9 nucleotides align to TRBD1. The CDR3 has 17 residues. CDR1 is SNHLY, CDR2 FYNNEI, per germline. V dropped 5 bases and J dropped 0; count of bases not matched to a gene: 8. For the CDR3, the DNA is TGTGCCAGCAGTCCGGGACAGGGTCCGCGCTCTGGAAACACCATATATTTT. Residues: CASSPGQGPRSGNTIYF.

Turning to this clone: Different DNA sequences within this sample yield the same CDR3. The DNA for the CDR3 is TGTGCCAGCAGCCTGGACAGTGGCTCACCCCTCCACTTT. It codes for CASSLDSGSPLHF. The chain employs TRBV7-2 and TRBJ1-6, with a possible D match to TRBD1 (6 bases). Germline CDR1 is SGHTA and CDR2 is FQGNSA. V gave up 5 bases and J gave up 10 bases, with 12 bases separating them. The CDR3 has 13 amino acids.

The rearrangement links TRBV30 to TRBJ1-2, with a possible D match to TRBD1 (5 bases). Germline V lookup: CDR1 GTSNPN, CDR2 SVGIG (reference sequence). V was shortened by 0 bases and J by 8 bases, with 13 bases between the two germline ends. There are 13 residues in the CDR3. DNA for the CDR3: TGTGCCTGGAGTGTTCAGGGAGTCGAGGGCTACACCTTC. This encodes CAWSVQGVEGYTF.

The CDR3 coding sequence is TGTGCCAGCAGCTTTCAGCGGAACACTGAAGCTTTCTTT. This codes for CASSFQRNTEAFF. This sequence joins TRBV7-3 and TRBJ1-1; D is undetermined. The CDR3 runs to 13 residues. Germline V lookup: CDR1 SGHTA, CDR2 FQGTGA. Trimming removed 3 bases at V and 1 base at J, with 6 bases between.

The rearrangement links TRBV7-2 to TRBJ1-4; D perhaps matches TRBD1 (6 bases). Trimming removed 10 bases at V and 5 bases at J, with 14 bases between. This CDR3 contains 13 residues. The germline CDR1 and CDR2 sequences are SGHTA and FQGNSA. The CDR3 here is CATKQGGNEKLFF. CDR3 in DNA: TGTGCCACCAAACAGGGTGGGAATGAAAAACTGTTTTTT.

The rearrangement uses TRBV5-1 and TRBJ1-1; possible D gene TRBD1, 5 bases. Germline CDR1 is SGHRS and CDR2 is YFSETQ. The CDR3 is 14 amino acids. Trimming removed 4 bases at V and 2 bases at J, with 12 bases between. The CDR3 DNA sequence: TGCGCCAGCAGCCATAAACAGGAAAACACTGAAGCTTTCTTT. It specifies CASSHKQENTEAFF.

This chain connects TRBV5-4 to TRBJ2-3; D perhaps matches TRBD2 (6 bases). The CDR3 runs 14 residues. CDR1 SGHNT and CDR2 YYREEE come from the germline V gene (reference sequence). V shed 3 bases and J shed 4 bases, with 12 bases lying between them. CDR3 nucleotide sequence: TGTGCCAGCAGCTCGACTAGTTTGCCAGATACGCAGTATTTT. This encodes CASSSTSLPDTQYF.

This chain connects TRBV27 to TRBJ2-7; possibly TRBD1 or TRBD2 for D (6 bases each). The CDR3 is 16 amino acids. Germline CDR1 MNHEY, CDR2 SMNVEV (reference sequence). V gave up 2 bases and J gave up 4 bases, with 18 bases separating them. The chain's CDR3 is CASSLKGGDTQYEQYF. DNA of the CDR3: TGTGCCAGCAGTTTAAAGGGCGGGGACACCCAATACGAGCAGTACTTC.

The genes are TRBV28 and TRBJ1-4; no clear D gene. The V gene lost 5 bases and the J gene lost 2 bases, with 12 bases spanning the gap. CDR1 and CDR2 (germline): MDHEN, SYDVKM. The CDR3 sequence is 15 residues long. DNA of the CDR3: TGTGCCAGCAGTACCTCAGGTTCGACTAATGAAAAACTGTTTTTT. Its protein is CASSTSGSTNEKLFF.

The genes are TRBV30 and TRBJ1-1; TRBD1 agrees at 9 bases. This CDR3 has 14 residues. Germline CDR1 and CDR2: GTSNPN and SVGIG (reference sequence). V lost 5 bases to trimming and J lost 4 bases; unmatched junction nucleotides: 8. The CDR3 nucleotides read TGTGCCTGGTACAGGGGGCGAATAAGCACTGAAGCTTTCTTT. It is translated as CAWYRGRISTEAFF.

This clone is a singleton in its sample. The V and J genes are TRBV10-3 and TRBJ2-7; D is unresolved. Germline loops: CDR1 ENHRY, CDR2 SYGVKD. The CDR3 has 12 amino acids. V was pared by 10 bases and J by 0 bases, with 10 bases between. As DNA, the CDR3 is TGTGCCACCCGTTGGAGCTCCTACGAGCAGTACTTC. Protein product: CATRWSSYEQYF.

The genes are TRBV19 and TRBJ1-2; 10 nucleotides agree with TRBD1. Germline CDR1 LNHDA, CDR2 SQIVND (reference sequence). The CDR3 loop spans 14 amino acids. Trimming took 4 bases from V and 5 from J; bases not matched to a gene: 4. Written as DNA, the CDR3 is TGTGCCAGTAGTAACCGGGGACAGGGGTATGGCTACACCTTC. Translated, it gives CASSNRGQGYGYTF.

The chain links TRBV11-2 to TRBJ2-3, with D possibly matching TRBD2 (6 bases). Deletions cut 8 bases from V and 8 bases from J, with 17 bases between. Germline V lookup: CDR1 SGHAT, CDR2 FQNNGV. This CDR3 has 13 amino acids. The CDR3 DNA follows: TGTGCCAGCGAGGGACGGGAGTTGGGTACGCAGTATTTT. Translating it yields CASEGRELGTQYF.

V and J are TRBV3-1 (or the pseudogene TRBV3-2) and TRBJ1-2; D might be TRBD1 (5 bases). CDR1 is LGHDT and CDR2 is YNNKEL in the germline V gene (reference sequence). The CDR3 totals 13 residues. V lost 3 bases, J lost 5 bases, and 10 bases lay in between. CDR3 DNA: TGTGCCAGCAGCCAGTCGGGACTTTATGGCTACACCTTC. This encodes CASSQSGLYGYTF.